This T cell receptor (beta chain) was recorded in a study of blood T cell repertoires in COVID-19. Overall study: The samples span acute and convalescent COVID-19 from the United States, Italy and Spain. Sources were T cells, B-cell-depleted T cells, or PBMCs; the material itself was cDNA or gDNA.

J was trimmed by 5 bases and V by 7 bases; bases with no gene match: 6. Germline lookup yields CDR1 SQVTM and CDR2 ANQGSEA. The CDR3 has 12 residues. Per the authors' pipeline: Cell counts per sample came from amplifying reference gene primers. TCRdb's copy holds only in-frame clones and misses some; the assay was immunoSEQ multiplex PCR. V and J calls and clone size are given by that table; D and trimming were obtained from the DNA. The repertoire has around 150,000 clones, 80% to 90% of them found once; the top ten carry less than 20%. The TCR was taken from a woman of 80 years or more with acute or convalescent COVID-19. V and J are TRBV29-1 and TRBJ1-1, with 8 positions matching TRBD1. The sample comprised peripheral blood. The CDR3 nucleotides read TGCAGCGCAACAGGGGGTCGGACTGAAGCTTTCTTT. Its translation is CSATGGRTEAFF.